This T cell receptor (beta chain) was documented in a study of long-term antiretroviral therapy in people with HIV. Study at large: By about a decade, the earliest samples predate the 2015 immediate-ART recommendation.

immunoSEQ v3.0 was run at survey level. Assay used: immunoSEQ multiplex PCR; TCRdb lists only in-frame clones, some missing. The sample records tens of thousands of clones, more than 60% being singletons. This clone was detected only once. Its specificity is not known. Study findings and constraints: Controls exceeded HIV repertoires in CDR3 length range.

This clonotype originated in a woman aged 50 to 65 with HIV. Sequencing was performed on unsorted PBMCs, taken 2 years after starting antiretroviral therapy.

The CDR3 DNA sequence: TGTGCCATCCAAGGGGGGTATGGCTACACCTTC. Translation: CAIQGGYGYTF. The chain links TRBV10-3 to TRBJ1-2, with TRBD1 as a possible D gene (6 bases). V was trimmed by 8 bases and J by 5 bases, leaving 9 bases between them. Germline V gene sequence: CDR1 ENHRY, CDR2 SYGVKD. CDR3 length: 11 residues.